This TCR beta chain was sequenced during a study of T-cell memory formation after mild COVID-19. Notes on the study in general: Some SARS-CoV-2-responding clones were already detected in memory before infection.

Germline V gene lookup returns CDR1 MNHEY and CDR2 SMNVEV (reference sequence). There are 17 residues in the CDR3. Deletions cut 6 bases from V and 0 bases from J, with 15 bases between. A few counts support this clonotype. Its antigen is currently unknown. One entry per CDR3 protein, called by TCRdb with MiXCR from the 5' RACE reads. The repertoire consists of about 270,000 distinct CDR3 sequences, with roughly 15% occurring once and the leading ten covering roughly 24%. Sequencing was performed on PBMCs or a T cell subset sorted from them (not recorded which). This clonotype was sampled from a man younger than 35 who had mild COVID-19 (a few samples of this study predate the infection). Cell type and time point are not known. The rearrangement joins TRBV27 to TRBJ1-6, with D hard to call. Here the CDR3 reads CASRYTTVSSYNSPLHF. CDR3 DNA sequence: TGTGCCAGCAGGTATACGACGGTTAGCTCCTATAATTCACCCCTCCACTTT.